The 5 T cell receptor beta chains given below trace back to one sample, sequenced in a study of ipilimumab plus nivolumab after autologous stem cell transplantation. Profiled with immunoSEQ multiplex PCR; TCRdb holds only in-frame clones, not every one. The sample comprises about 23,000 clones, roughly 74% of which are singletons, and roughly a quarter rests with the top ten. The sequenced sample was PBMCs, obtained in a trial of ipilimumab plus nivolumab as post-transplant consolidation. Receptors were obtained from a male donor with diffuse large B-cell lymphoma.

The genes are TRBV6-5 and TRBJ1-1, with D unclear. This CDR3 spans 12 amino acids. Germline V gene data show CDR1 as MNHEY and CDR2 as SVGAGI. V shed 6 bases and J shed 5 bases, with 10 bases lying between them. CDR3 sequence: CASSRSKTEAFF. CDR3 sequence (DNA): TGTGCCAGCAGCCGATCAAAAACTGAAGCTTTCTTT.

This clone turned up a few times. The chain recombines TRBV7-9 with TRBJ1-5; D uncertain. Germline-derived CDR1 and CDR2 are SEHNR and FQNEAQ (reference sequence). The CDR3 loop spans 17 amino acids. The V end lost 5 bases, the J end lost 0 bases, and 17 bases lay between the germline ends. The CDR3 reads CASSHQDGGYSNQPQHF. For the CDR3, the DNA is TGTGCCAGCAGCCACCAGGACGGAGGCTATAGCAATCAGCCCCAGCATTTT. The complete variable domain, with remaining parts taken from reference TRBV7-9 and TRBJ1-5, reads DTGVSQNPRHKITKRGQNVTFRCDPISEHNRLYWYRQTLGQGPEFLTYFQNEAQLEKSRLLSDRFSAERPKGSFSTLEIQRTEQGDSAMYLCASSHQDGGYSNQPQHFGDGTRLSIL.

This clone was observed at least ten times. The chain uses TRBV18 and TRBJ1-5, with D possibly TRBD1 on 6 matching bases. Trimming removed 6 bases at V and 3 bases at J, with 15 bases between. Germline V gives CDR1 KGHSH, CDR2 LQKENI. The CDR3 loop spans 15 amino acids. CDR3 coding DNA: TGTGCCAGCTCCTCAGGGGCGGTCGACAATCAGCCCCAGCATTTT. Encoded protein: CASSSGAVDNQPQHF.

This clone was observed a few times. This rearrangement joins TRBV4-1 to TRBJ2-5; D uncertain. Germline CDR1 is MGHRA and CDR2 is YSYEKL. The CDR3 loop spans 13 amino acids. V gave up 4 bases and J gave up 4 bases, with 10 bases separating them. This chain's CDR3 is CASSPSLTETQYF. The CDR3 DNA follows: TGCGCCAGCAGCCCAAGCCTCACAGAGACCCAGTACTTC.

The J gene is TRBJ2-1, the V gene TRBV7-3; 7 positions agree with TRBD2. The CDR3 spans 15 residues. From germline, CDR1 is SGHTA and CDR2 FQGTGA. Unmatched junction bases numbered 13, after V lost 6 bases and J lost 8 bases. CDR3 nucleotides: TGTGCCAGCAGTTTGAGCGGGGAAGGATTCGATGAGCAGTTCTTC. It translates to CASSLSGEGFDEQFF. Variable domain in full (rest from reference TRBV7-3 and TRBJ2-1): GAGVSQTPSNKVTEKGKYVELRCDPISGHTALYWYRQSLGQGPEFLIYFQGTGAADDSGLPNDRFFAVRPEGSVSTLKIQRTERGDSAVYLCASSLSGEGFDEQFFGPGTRLTVL.